Following are 14 T cell receptor beta chains from one sample sequenced in a study of shared clonotypes between healthy human individuals. Clones were read by immunoSEQ multiplex PCR, and TCRdb kept only the in-frame ones, dropping some. The data show some 470,000 clones, with over 60% seen just once and 13% held by the top ten. Sequenced sample: PBMCs. The receptor set was obtained from a woman aged 40 to 50 in good health. Some clones in this sample may be carry-over from other donors' samples.

In this sample, this clone turned up many times. The chain carries TRBV7-7 and TRBJ1-5, with unresolved D. V lost 1 base, J lost 4 bases, and 8 bases lay in between. Germline CDR1 is SSHAT and CDR2 is FNYEAQ (reference sequence). The length of the CDR3 is 14 residues. Written as DNA, the CDR3 is TGTGCCAGCAGCTTAGGATGGAAAAATCAGCCCCAGCATTTT. Protein: CASSLGWKNQPQHF.

This chain links TRBV5-1 with TRBJ2-5; no reliable D call. CDR3 size: 15 residues. The germline V gene encodes CDR1 SGHRS and CDR2 YFSETQ. V lost 0 bases and J lost 5, with 14 bases in between. In DNA, the CDR3 is TGCGCCAGCAGCTTGGAGGGTAGAGTTATGGAGACCCAGTACTTC. Translated: CASSLEGRVMETQYF.

The chain recombines TRBV5-1 with TRBJ2-2; D is possibly TRBD1 (6 bases). Germline CDR1 SGHRS, CDR2 YFSETQ. This CDR3 contains 16 residues. V gave up 0 bases and J gave up 3 bases, with 12 bases separating them. CDR3 in amino acids: CASSLATGTHTGELFF. DNA of the CDR3: TGCGCCAGCAGCTTGGCTACAGGGACGCACACCGGGGAGCTGTTTTTT.

The rearrangement links TRBV27 to TRBJ1-5; D uncertain. Trimming shortened V by 2 bases and J by 4 bases, and 6 bases separated the two germline ends. Germline CDR1 and CDR2: MNHEY and SMNVEV (reference sequence). CDR3 length: 13 residues. The CDR3 bases are TGTGCCAGCAGTTTAACAGTAAATCAGCCCCAGCATTTT. It is translated as CASSLTVNQPQHF.

The chain carries TRBV27 and TRBJ2-7; D perhaps matches TRBD2 (6 bases). The CDR3 spans 14 residues. Germline V gene sequence: CDR1 MNHEY, CDR2 SMNVEV (reference sequence). The V and J ends lost 6 bases and 0 bases respectively, with 12 bases between them. Here the CDR3 reads CASRSAGSSYEQYF. The CDR3, as DNA: TGTGCCAGCAGAAGCGCGGGGAGCTCCTACGAGCAGTACTTC.

The J gene is TRBJ2-7, the V gene TRBV19, with 7 positions matching TRBD2. This CDR3 region has 15 residues. The germline V gene encodes CDR1 LNHDA and CDR2 SQIVND (reference sequence). Trimming removed 2 bases from V and 4 bases from J; junction bases left unmatched: 8. CDR3 sequence (DNA): TGTGCCAGTAGTATATCTAGCGGCCGGGGTTACGAGCAGTACTTC. Amino acids: CASSISSGRGYEQYF.

This clone turned up a few times. This chain connects TRBV30 to TRBJ1-1; D uncertain. V gave up 0 bases and J gave up 5 bases, with 13 bases separating them. The germline V gene encodes CDR1 GTSNPN and CDR2 SVGIG (reference sequence). The CDR3 totals 14 residues. The CDR3 region is CAWSVRGIWTEAFF. CDR3 nucleotides: TGTGCCTGGAGTGTACGAGGGATATGGACTGAAGCTTTCTTT.

The V gene is TRBV18, the J gene TRBJ2-7, with 8 bases that match TRBD2. Germline trimming cut 0 bases from V and 4 bases from J; bases unmatched to any gene: 8. Germline CDR1 and CDR2: KGHSH and LQKENI. The CDR3 extends over 16 amino acids. The CDR3 spells CASSPPSGSHGYEQYF. CDR3 coding DNA: TGTGCCAGCTCACCACCGAGCGGGAGTCATGGGTACGAGCAGTACTTC.

This chain joins TRBV7-3 and TRBJ2-2; TRBD2 agrees at 8 bases. The CDR3 length is 16 residues. Trimming removed 5 bases from V and 5 bases from J; junction bases left unmatched: 10. Germline V gives CDR1 SGHTA, CDR2 FQGTGA. The CDR3 region has the DNA TGTGCCAGCAGCACCAATAGCGGGATGGGGACCGGGGAGCTGTTTTTT. Its protein is CASSTNSGMGTGELFF.

This clone appeared a few times. The chain joins TRBV29-1 to TRBJ1-1; perhaps TRBD1 as D (6 bases). Germline CDR1 SQVTM, CDR2 ANQGSEA. CDR3 length: 14 residues. Trimming stripped 4 bases from V and 5 bases from J, with 17 bases between. The CDR3 loop reads CSVASRGSWTEAFF. CDR3 coding DNA: TGCAGCGTTGCGAGCAGGGGTTCGTGGACTGAAGCTTTCTTT.

CDR3 loop: CASSPTGTGNTGELFF. CDR3 DNA: TGTGCCAGCAGTCCCACCGGGACAGGGAACACCGGGGAGCTGTTTTTT. This chain joins TRBV28 and TRBJ2-2, with 8 bases identical to TRBD1. CDR3 length: 16 amino acids. The germline V gene has CDR1 MDHEN and CDR2 SYDVKM. After removal of 5 bases from V and 1 base from J, the junction contained 6 bases not matched to a gene.

This clone is a singleton in its sample. This chain links TRBV19 with TRBJ1-1; 8 positions agree with TRBD1. The CDR3 has 15 residues. The J segment lost 1 base and the V segment lost 6 bases, leaving 7 bases of the junction unmatched. The germline CDR1 and CDR2 sequences are LNHDA and SQIVND (reference sequence). For the CDR3, the DNA is TGTGCCAGTAGCCTGAACAGGGGGAGGAACACTGAAGCTTTCTTT. Amino acids: CASSLNRGRNTEAFF.

This clone has more than one count but fewer than ten. The CDR3 loop is CASSVGAPTDTEAFF. CDR3 in DNA: TGTGCCAGCAGTGTTGGCGCGCCGACGGACACTGAAGCTTTCTTT. V usage is TRBV2 and J usage is TRBJ1-1; D unclear. Germline lookup yields CDR1 SNHLY and CDR2 FYNNEI. V was trimmed by 4 bases and J by 3 bases, leaving 15 bases between them. CDR3 length equals 15 residues.

The chain employs TRBV6-5 and TRBJ1-2; the D gene is possibly TRBD1 (5 bases). V lost 2 bases, J lost 4 bases, and 8 bases lay in between. Germline-derived CDR1 and CDR2 are MNHEY and SVGAGI. CDR3 length equals 13 residues. CDR3: CASSYGGGYGYTF. The CDR3 nucleotides read TGTGCCAGCAGTTACGGGGGGGGCTATGGCTACACCTTC.